This passage covers 3 T cell receptor beta chains from one sample sequenced in a study of control samples from healthy donors and cancer patients. Only in-frame clones appear in the TCRdb table, and some are missing; sequencing was by immunoSEQ multiplex PCR. The repertoire consists of nearly 40,000 clones, with 92% occurring once and the leading ten covering about 3.5%. Material for sequencing was blood. These receptor sequences come from a woman in her 50s in good health.

For this clone: The same CDR3 can be traced to other DNA sequences in this sample. V is TRBV20-1 and J is TRBJ2-7; unclear D gene. CDR3 length: 10 amino acids. Looked up from germline, CDR1 is DFQATT and CDR2 is SNEGSKA (reference sequence). The V and J ends lost 3 bases and 5 bases respectively, with 5 bases between them. The DNA of the CDR3 is TGCAGTGCTAGTCGTCACGAGCAGTACTTC. Amino acids: CSASRHEQYF.

This chain connects TRBV5-6 to TRBJ1-2; D is possibly TRBD1 (6 bases). V dropped 5 bases and J dropped 0 bases, with 8 bases sitting between them. The CDR3 contains 13 residues. Per the germline V gene, CDR1 is SGHDT and CDR2 is YYEEEE. The CDR3 DNA reads TGTGCCAGCAGAACAGGGACTAACTATGGCTACACCTTC. This codes for CASRTGTNYGYTF.

The CDR3, as DNA: TGTGCCAGCAGCCCTCAACGGGGGGGTTCCACCTTC. Amino acids: CASSPQRGGSTF. The chain combines TRBV5-6 with TRBJ1-2; D perhaps matches TRBD1 (5 bases). Between the trimmed V and J ends, which lost 4 bases and 13 bases, there was a span of 17 bases. In germline, CDR1 is SGHDT, CDR2 YYEEEE. The CDR3 is 12 amino acids.